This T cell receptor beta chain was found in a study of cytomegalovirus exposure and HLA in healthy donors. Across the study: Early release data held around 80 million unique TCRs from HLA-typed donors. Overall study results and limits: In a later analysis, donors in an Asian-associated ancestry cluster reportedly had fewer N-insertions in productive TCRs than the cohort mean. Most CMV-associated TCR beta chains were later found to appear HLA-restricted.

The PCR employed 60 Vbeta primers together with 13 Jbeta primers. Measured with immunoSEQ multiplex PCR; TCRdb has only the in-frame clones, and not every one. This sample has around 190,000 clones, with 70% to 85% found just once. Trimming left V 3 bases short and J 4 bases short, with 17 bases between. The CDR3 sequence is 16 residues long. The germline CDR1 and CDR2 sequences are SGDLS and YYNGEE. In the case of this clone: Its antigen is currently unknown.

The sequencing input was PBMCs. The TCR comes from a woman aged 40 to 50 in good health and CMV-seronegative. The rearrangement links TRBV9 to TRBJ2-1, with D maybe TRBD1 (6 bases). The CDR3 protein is CASSDRTDLPYNEQFF. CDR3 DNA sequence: TGTGCCAGCAGCGACCGGACAGACCTACCTTACAATGAGCAGTTCTTC.